The clone carrying this T cell receptor beta chain was seen only once. Participants, about 18 to 95 years old, spanned around 25 US areas. TCRdb keeps only in-frame clones here, not all; method: immunoSEQ multiplex PCR. The sample records about 270,000 clones, 70% to 90% being singletons. After removal of 4 bases from V and 7 bases from J, the junction contained 7 bases not matched to a gene. Germline V gives CDR1 SGHRS, CDR2 YFSETQ. The CDR3 length is 14 residues. This record comes from a study of blood T cell repertoires in COVID-19. Study background: Material from acute and convalescent COVID-19 was sourced from the United States, Italy and Spain. Sources were T cells, B-cell-depleted T cells, or PBMCs; the material itself was cDNA or gDNA.

The chain combines TRBV5-1 with TRBJ1-5; 8 bases fit TRBD1. The source material was PBMCs or T cells enriched from blood (not recorded which). The TCR sequence derives from a woman aged 25 to 39 who had recovered from COVID-19. The CDR3 reads CASSLTGAGQPQHF. CDR3 in DNA: TGCGCCAGCAGCCTGACAGGGGCTGGGCAGCCCCAGCATTTT.